This T cell receptor beta chain was observed in a study of spatial heterogeneity in lung cancer. Whole-study context: Among detected sequences, beta-chain ones consistently exceeded alpha-chain ones in number. The mean occurrence of each unique TCR and UMI combination in raw reads exceeded eight.

Overall study results and limits: Ubiquitous, expanded tumor-derived TCRs were more frequently observed in blood at resection than at follow-up.

Noted time point: sample taken at primary tumor resection. Unsorted whole RNA from tumor, nontumor lung or frozen PBMC underwent sequencing. The donor group consisted of some 70 patients who had untreated, early-stage non-small cell lung cancer. Germline-derived CDR1 and CDR2 are SGHVS and FQNEAQ. V was clipped by 5 bases and J by 4 bases, with 13 bases between them. The CDR3 contains 14 residues. This clonotype was seen more than once but under ten times. Its antigen remains unidentified. One entry per CDR3 protein, called by TCRdb with MiXCR from the 5' RACE reads. Of almost 75,000 distinct CDR3 sequences listed, less than 15% are singletons.

This chain connects TRBV7-8 to TRBJ2-3; D is ambiguous. The sample consisted of PBMCs, taken at surgery. The sequence came from a male donor with early-stage non-small cell lung cancer. The CDR3 nucleotides read TGTGCCAGCAGCCGAAGGGAAGGGTCAGATACGCAGTATTTT. It translates to CASSRREGSDTQYF.